Below are 7 T cell receptor beta chains sequenced from a single sample in a study of long-term antiretroviral therapy in people with HIV (dated by TCRdb to between 2021 and 2024). The immunoSEQ hsTCRB v3.0 assay was used at survey level resolution for TRB variable region sequencing. TCRdb re-hosts the immuneACCESS table, in-frame sequences only. Its copies lack some clones; in the studies checked, an unresolved V gene accounts for under half of them, and the cause for the rest is not known. The sample table holds fewer than 55,000 clones, of which 90% to 95% were seen once. The ten most abundant clones make up about 2.5% of the sample. This specimen was unsorted PBMCs, taken 3.7 years after starting antiretroviral therapy. The receptors come from a woman aged 45 to 65 with HIV.

The rearrangement joins TRBV30 to TRBJ1-1, with TRBD1 identical over 8 bases. The CDR3 contains 14 residues. J gave up 4 bases and V 5 bases, and 9 bases lay outside the gene matches. The germline CDR1 and CDR2 sequences are GTSNPN and SVGIG (reference sequence). The CDR3 here is CAWELGQVVTEAFF. CDR3 DNA sequence: TGTGCCTGGGAACTGGGACAGGTAGTCACTGAAGCTTTCTTT.

The chain joins TRBV29-1 to TRBJ2-1; 9 bases line up with TRBD2. The CDR3 consists of 15 residues. CDR1 and CDR2 from the germline V gene are SQVTM and ANQGSEA. J lost 8 bases, V lost 1 base, and 9 bases had no gene match. The CDR3 region is CSVEGGGALVHEQFF. The CDR3 DNA is TGCAGCGTTGAAGGCGGGGGGGCCCTAGTCCATGAGCAGTTCTTC.

The V gene is TRBV19, the J gene TRBJ2-5; D is unclear. Germline V gene lookup returns CDR1 LNHDA and CDR2 SQIVND (reference sequence). This CDR3 has 13 amino acids. With 2 bases removed from V and 4 bases from J, the gap between germline ends came to 8 bases. The chain's CDR3 is CASSISLRETQYF. As DNA, the CDR3 is TGTGCCAGTAGTATATCCCTAAGAGAGACCCAGTACTTC.

V gene TRBV11-3 combines with J gene TRBJ2-7, with 9 bases matching TRBD2. The CDR3 totals 15 residues. V was clipped by 2 bases and J by 3 bases; unmatched bases: 5. Germline CDR1 is SGHNT and CDR2 is YENEEA. In nucleotides, the CDR3 is TGTGCCAGCAGCTTATCAGGCGGGGGGGACTACGAGCAGTACTTC. This gives the protein CASSLSGGGDYEQYF.

This clone was observed once. The chain has TRBV6-1 and TRBJ2-7; no clear D gene. From germline, CDR1 is MNHNS and CDR2 SASEGT. CDR3 length: 11 residues. The V end lost 5 bases, the J end lost 4 bases, and 6 bases lay between the germline ends. In DNA form, the CDR3 reads TGTGCCAGCAGTCCGTATTACGAGCAGTACTTC. This encodes CASSPYYEQYF.

The genes are TRBV6-6 and TRBJ1-2; 8 nucleotides line up with TRBD1. CDR3 length: 14 residues. CDR1 is MNHNY, CDR2 SVGAGI, per germline (reference sequence). Trimming at V came to 3 bases and at J to 4 bases, leaving 4 bases not matched to a gene. In DNA, the CDR3 is TGTGCCAGCAGTTATTACCAGGGGGCCTATGGCTACACCTTC. The encoded protein is CASSYYQGAYGYTF.

This chain connects TRBV7-8 to TRBJ1-4, with 10 nucleotides matching TRBD1. CDR3 length: 17 amino acids. V dropped 3 bases and J dropped 0; count of bases not matched to a gene: 4. Germline V gene sequence: CDR1 SGHVS, CDR2 FQNEAQ. This chain's CDR3 is CASSLYGTGATNEKLFF. CDR3 coding DNA: TGTGCCAGCAGCTTGTACGGGACAGGGGCAACTAATGAAAAACTGTTTTTT.